This T cell receptor (beta chain) was captured by sequencing in a study of blood T cell repertoires in COVID-19. Across the study: Both acute and convalescent COVID-19 samples were obtained from the United States, Italy and Spain.

Produced via immunoSEQ multiplex PCR; TCRdb's table is partial and in-frame only. The sample comprises about 300,000 clones, 85% to 90% of which are singletons, and over 5% rests with the top ten. Between the trimmed V and J ends, which lost 3 bases and 2 bases, there was a span of 8 bases. This CDR3 has 13 residues. Germline CDR1 SGHAT, CDR2 FQNNGV. The Seattle patients, enrolled during active infection, were followed longitudinally. This TCR derives from a woman aged 45-65 years with COVID-19, enrolled during active disease. The rearrangement uses TRBV11-2 and TRBJ2-7, with unresolved D. Source material: peripheral blood. The CDR3 bases are TGTGCCAGCAGCTTGCAGCGCCCCTACGAGCAGTACTTC. Amino acids: CASSLQRPYEQYF.